This T cell receptor (beta chain) derives from a study of blood T cells in healthy people across ages. This CDR3 comprises 13 residues. The V and J ends lost 6 bases and 6 bases respectively, with 15 bases between them. Findings and caveats of the study: Older age coincided with a roughly linear decline in TCR beta diversity per million T cells. There were more naive CD4+ cells and higher diversity in long-lived donors than in aged donors.

Comment on this clonotype: Its antigen remains unknown.

Primers used in a second PCR of about 7 to 12 cycles were a sample-barcoded 5' primer and a J-beta primer mix. TCRdb recomputed calls from the 5' RACE reads with MiXCR, one row per CDR3 protein. The table shows nearly 800,000 distinct CDR3 sequences, with more than 50% occurring only once. There were at least 6 micrograms of total RNA extracted from every sample. Sequencing was performed on blood. The chain employs TRBV12-3 or TRBV12-4 and TRBJ2-7, with a weak D call TRBD2 (5 bases). The clonotype comes from a man aged 35 to 55 in good health. The CDR3, as DNA: TGTGCCAGCAGCCGGGGTCGGGTCTCCGAGCAGTACTTC. Translating gives CASSRGRVSEQYF.